The subject of this entry is one T cell receptor (beta chain). Profiled with immunoSEQ multiplex PCR; TCRdb holds only in-frame clones, not every one. The sample records about 180,000 clones, 70% to 85% being singletons. Germline lookup yields CDR1 SGHRS and CDR2 YFSETQ. There are 16 residues in the CDR3. With V trimmed by 4 bases and J by 2 bases, 9 bases remained unmatched. Study members were between about 18 and 95 years old and lived in fewer than 30 US regions. Categorization into cohorts depended on clinical history that participants reported. This entry belongs to a study of blood T cell repertoires in COVID-19.

Sequenced input: PBMCs or T cells enriched from blood (not recorded which). V gene TRBV5-1 combines with J gene TRBJ2-1, with 7 bases identical to TRBD2. The TCR was taken from a woman in her forties or fifties who had recovered from COVID-19. CDR3 sequence: CASSPSAAGAYNEQFF. The CDR3 DNA is TGCGCCAGCAGCCCGTCCGCGGCGGGGGCCTACAATGAGCAGTTCTTC.